A single sample is the source of the 18 T cell receptor beta chains below, sequenced in a study of CD8+CD57+ T cells in acquired aplastic anemia. The template for TCR beta VDJ and CDR3 sequence profiling was genomic DNA. TCRdb ran MiXCR on the reads and lists one entry per CDR3 protein. The table lists around 400,000 distinct CDR3 sequences, around 72% of them singletons, with 4% in the top ten. Sequencing was carried out using sorted CD4+, CD8+, or CD8+CD57+ T cells (not recorded which) from PBMCs. The origin of the receptors is a human donor in good health, serving as a control.

The chain employs TRBV7-3 and TRBJ2-6; unclear D gene. Trimming cost V 5 bases and J 9 bases, with 26 bases left between them. The germline V gene has CDR1 SGHTA and CDR2 FQGTGA. The CDR3 is 18 amino acids. CDR3 coding DNA: TGTGCCAGCAGCCTGGACGGACGACTTAGCTATGGCTACAACGTCCTGACTTTC. Translation gives CASSLDGRLSYGYNVLTF.

The rearrangement links TRBV20-1 to TRBJ1-1, with D possibly being TRBD1 (6 bases). The germline gives CDR1 DFQATT, CDR2 SNEGSKA (reference sequence). The CDR3 loop spans 12 amino acids. CDR3 loop: CSVNGGGFNAFF. In DNA form, the CDR3 reads TGCAGCGTTAACGGGGGGGGCTTCAATGCTTTCTTT.

A remark on this clonotype: A junction boundary mismatches the germline segment, possibly from a read error. The rearrangement uses TRBV7-7 and TRBJ2-1; TRBD1 is a possible D gene (5 bases). There are 14 residues in the CDR3. Germline values: CDR1 SSHAT, CDR2 FNYEAQ (reference sequence). The CDR3 bases are TGTGCTAGCAGGGCCTCTGGGGCGTACACCGGGCAGTTCTTC. Translation: CASRASGAYTGQFF. Filled out from reference TRBV7-7 and TRBJ2-1, the complete variable domain reads GAGVSQSPRYKVTKRGQDVTLRCDPISSHATLYWYQQALGQGPEFLTYFNYEAQPDKSGLPSDRFSAERPEGSISTLTIQRTEQRDSAMYRCASRASGAYTGQFFGPGTRLTVL.

Many counts were recorded for this clonotype. V gene TRBV19 combines with J gene TRBJ2-7; D is possibly TRBD1 (6 bases). The germline gives CDR1 LNHDA, CDR2 SQIVND (reference sequence). The CDR3 totals 14 residues. Trimming stripped 5 bases from V and 2 bases from J, with 13 bases between. CDR3 coding DNA: TGTGCCAGTAGTCTAGGGACATTAGCCTACGAGCAGTACTTC. Its protein is CASSLGTLAYEQYF.

The rearrangement joins TRBV20-1 to TRBJ2-7; possible D gene TRBD1, 6 bases. V lost 5 bases and J 11 bases, leaving 19 bases between the germline ends. There are 12 residues in the CDR3. Germline V lookup: CDR1 DFQATT, CDR2 SNEGSKA (reference sequence). The CDR3 DNA sequence: TGCAGTGCTGGGCCGGGCAGGGGCTGGGAGTACTTC. Translated: CSAGPGRGWEYF.

A single count supports this clonotype. The junction departs from the called germline gene at one end, perhaps through a read error. CDR3 DNA sequence: TGCGCCAGCAGTGAGGGAAATAGCAATCAACCCACGGATTTT. This gives the protein CASSEGNSNQPTDF. The V call is TRBV7-2, the J call TRBJ1-5; D not resolved. The CDR3 consists of 14 residues. Germline CDR1 is SGHTA and CDR2 is FQGNSA.

This clonotype has a handful of counts. The chain carries TRBV5-1 and TRBJ1-6, with 7 bases lining up with TRBD1. Germline V gene data show CDR1 as SGHRS and CDR2 as YFSETQ. V dropped 1 base and J dropped 11; count of bases not matched to a gene: 6. The CDR3 loop spans 14 amino acids. The DNA for the CDR3 is TGCGCCAGCAGCTTGACCGACAGGGCGGCACCCCTCCACTTT. This translates into CASSLTDRAAPLHF.

V gene TRBV20-1 combines with J gene TRBJ1-3; D gene uncertain. Germline values: CDR1 DFQATT, CDR2 SNEGSKA (reference sequence). V shed 3 bases and J shed 2 bases, with 11 bases lying between them. The CDR3 spans 14 residues. Here the CDR3 reads CSASSPSPGNTIYF. The CDR3 region has the DNA TGCAGTGCTAGCAGTCCGTCCCCTGGAAACACCATATATTTT.

This chain uses TRBV7-3 with TRBJ2-7, with TRBD1 identical over 10 bases. Germline V gene lookup returns CDR1 SGHTA and CDR2 FQGTGA. V was pared by 6 bases and J by 13 bases, with 18 bases of the junction left unmatched. The CDR3 consists of 15 residues. The CDR3 DNA is TGTGCCAGCAGTGAAAGTGGGACAGGGGCGTATGGCTACTACTTC. Encoded protein: CASSESGTGAYGYYF.

This clonotype occurred a few times. J is TRBJ1-5 and V is TRBV24-1; maybe TRBD1 (6 bases). The germline V gene encodes CDR1 KGHDR and CDR2 SFDVKD. This CDR3 has 16 amino acids. Trimming shortened V by 4 bases and J by 11 bases, and 23 bases separated the two germline ends. CDR3 DNA: TGTGCCACCAGTGACCCCCCAGGGGTGGGGAGGGAGACCCAGCATTTT. This encodes CATSDPPGVGRETQHF.

This clonotype showed up just a few times. V is TRBV20-1 and J is TRBJ2-3, with D perhaps TRBD2 (5 bases). The V end lost 3 bases, the J end lost 0 bases, and 19 bases lay between the germline ends. The CDR3 sequence is 17 residues long. From germline, CDR1 is DFQATT and CDR2 SNEGSKA (reference sequence). The CDR3 loop is CSASWAARGISTDTQYF. CDR3 coding DNA: TGCAGTGCTAGTTGGGCGGCGCGAGGGATTAGCACAGATACGCAGTATTTT.

This sequence joins TRBV5-1 and TRBJ2-7, with D hard to call. The CDR3 is made up of 14 amino acids. V was clipped by 0 bases and J by 4 bases, with 11 bases between them. Germline CDR1 and CDR2: SGHRS and YFSETQ. CDR3 sequence reads: CASSLAGKSYEQYF. The CDR3 DNA follows: TGCGCCAGCAGCTTGGCCGGAAAATCTTACGAGCAGTACTTC. Full variable domain (remainder filled in from reference TRBV5-1 and TRBJ2-7): KAGVTQTPRYLIKTRGQQVTLSCSPISGHRSVSWYQQTPGQGLQFLFEYFSETQRNKGNFPGRFSGRQFSNSRSEMNVSTLELGDSALYLCASSLAGKSYEQYFGPGTRLTVT.

Comments on this clonotype: The junction differs from germline at one of its ends, possibly a read error. The V call is TRBV9, the J call TRBJ2-3; 7 bases are a match to TRBD2. The CDR3 contains 14 residues. CDR1 and CDR2 (germline): SGDLS, YYNGEE. CDR3: CASSVGAGETATHF. The CDR3 DNA is TGTGCCAGCAGCGTAGGGGCGGGGGAAACAGCGACCCATTTT.

Details on this clonotype: A read error may produce the germline difference seen at one junction end. The chain has TRBV9 and TRBJ2-5, with D perhaps matching TRBD1 (6 bases). This CDR3 has 13 amino acids. In germline, CDR1 is SGDLS, CDR2 YYNGEE. CDR3 in amino acids: CASTLVPGDNYGF. In DNA form, the CDR3 reads TGTGCCAGCACCCTTGTTCCAGGGGATAACTATGGCTTC.

The chain joins TRBV19 to TRBJ1-5, with TRBD1 identical over 7 bases. The germline gives CDR1 LNHDA, CDR2 SQIVND (reference sequence). J gave up 7 bases and V 7 bases, and 10 bases lay outside the gene matches. This CDR3 region has 14 residues. Here the CDR3 reads CASTYRGFGQPQHF. The CDR3 bases are TGTGCCAGTACCTACAGGGGATTCGGCCAGCCCCAGCATTTT.

The genes are TRBV20-1 and TRBJ2-7, with 10 bases matching TRBD2. Germline lookup yields CDR1 DFQATT and CDR2 SNEGSKA (reference sequence). After removal of 8 bases from V and 0 bases from J, the junction contained 4 bases not matched to a gene. The CDR3 covers 13 residues. The CDR3 sequence: CSILAGDSYEQYF. In DNA form, the CDR3 reads TGCAGTATCCTAGCGGGGGACTCCTACGAGCAGTACTTC.

This chain joins TRBV12-3 or TRBV12-4 and TRBJ1-1, with a weak D call TRBD1 (5 bases). The CDR3 is 12 amino acids. The V and J ends lost 2 bases and 9 bases respectively, with 10 bases between them. The CDR3 reads CASSLFRVKAFF. Here the CDR3 DNA reads TGTGCCAGCAGTTTATTCAGGGTCAAAGCTTTCTTT.

The CDR3 here is CASSLDRVLNYEQYF. CDR3 coding DNA: TGTGCCAGCAGCTTAGATCGGGTCCTCAACTACGAGCAGTACTTC. The chain joins TRBV7-9 to TRBJ2-7; no clear D. Trimming shortened V by 1 base and J by 3 bases, and 13 bases separated the two germline ends. The CDR3 consists of 15 residues. Germline CDR1 and CDR2: SEHNR and FQNEAQ (reference sequence).